The entry below gives a single T cell receptor (beta chain) sequence along with its context. In this CDR3 the conserved last residue, phenylalanine or tryptophan, is missing, so a read error is likely. The source of the sample is a study of T cells in Graves' hyperthyroidism and ophthalmopathy. Researchers took RNA transcripts and amplified the TCR beta CDR3 regions from them. During a first-round RT-PCR of the TCR CDR3, the HTBI primer set was used. From the multiplex PCR reads, TCRdb called clonotypes with MiXCR, one entry per CDR3 protein. The table has 530,000 or so distinct CDR3 sequences, around 42% seen once. V was pared by 8 bases and J by 6 bases, with 13 bases between. This CDR3 is 12 amino acids long. Germline lookup yields CDR1 MGHDK and CDR2 SYGVNS.

The sample consisted of peripheral blood or thyroid tissue (not recorded which). The chain links TRBV25-1 to TRBJ1-2; D perhaps matches TRBD1 (6 bases). This TCR was sampled from a woman aged 18-35 years with Graves' hyperthyroidism. CDR3 region: CASVVGAHGYTL. Here the CDR3 DNA reads TGTGCCAGCGTTGTGGGGGCGCATGGCTACACCCTC.